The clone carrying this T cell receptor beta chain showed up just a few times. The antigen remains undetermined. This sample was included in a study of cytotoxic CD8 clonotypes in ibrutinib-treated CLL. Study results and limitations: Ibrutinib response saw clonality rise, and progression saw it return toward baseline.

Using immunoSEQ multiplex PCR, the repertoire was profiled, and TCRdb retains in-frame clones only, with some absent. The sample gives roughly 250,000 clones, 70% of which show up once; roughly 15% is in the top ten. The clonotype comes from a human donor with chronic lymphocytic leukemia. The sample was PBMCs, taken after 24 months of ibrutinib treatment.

The CDR3, as DNA: TGTGCCAGCAGCCAGACAGATAACACTGAAGCTTTCTTT. It translates to CASSQTDNTEAFF. V and J are TRBV7-3 and TRBJ1-1; D might be TRBD1 (5 bases). Trimming left V 5 bases short and J 2 bases short, with 9 bases between. Germline lookup yields CDR1 SGHTA and CDR2 FQGTGA. This CDR3 spans 13 amino acids.